Each of the 29 T cell receptor beta chains below was sequenced from the same sample in a study of cytomegalovirus exposure and HLA in healthy donors. Primers: 60 Vbeta forward and 13 Jbeta reverse. The method was immunoSEQ multiplex PCR; TCRdb's version includes in-frame clones alone and lacks a portion of them. Of approximately 170,000 clones listed, approximately 83% are singletons. The sequenced sample was PBMCs. The source is a boy aged 2-15 years in good health and CMV-seronegative.

V and J are TRBV28 and TRBJ1-2; D is possibly TRBD1 (5 bases). The germline V gene encodes CDR1 MDHEN and CDR2 SYDVKM. Between the trimmed V and J ends, which lost 4 bases and 8 bases, there was a span of 11 bases. The CDR3 is 12 residues long. In DNA, the CDR3 is TGTGCCAGCAGTTATGGGGGGTTGGGCTACACCTTC. It codes for CASSYGGLGYTF.

The chain uses TRBV7-9 and TRBJ1-1; TRBD1 matches 8 bases. This CDR3 region has 15 residues. CDR1 and CDR2 (germline): SEHNR, FQNEAQ (reference sequence). J was trimmed by 11 bases and V by 2 bases; bases with no gene match: 13. CDR3 amino acids: CASSLTRTGTSRAFF. CDR3 DNA: TGTGCCAGCAGCTTAACTAGGACAGGGACGTCTCGCGCTTTCTTT.

This rearrangement joins TRBV6-5 to TRBJ2-5; D possibly corresponds to TRBD2 (5 bases). V gave up 4 bases and J gave up 11 bases, with 14 bases separating them. Per germline, CDR1 MNHEY and CDR2 SVGAGI. CDR3 length: 12 amino acids. CDR3 coding DNA: TGTGCCAGCAGTTCGGGCCGGGGTGAGCAGTACTTC. This translates into CASSSGRGEQYF.

V is TRBV10-2 and J is TRBJ1-3, with D maybe TRBD1 (5 bases). The ends were cut back, 0 bases at V and 1 base at J, with 10 bases in the middle. Germline CDR1 is WSHSY and CDR2 is SAAADI. The CDR3 loop spans 16 amino acids. The DNA of the CDR3 is TGCGCCAGCAGTGAGTCTGGGGGGGGATCTGGAAACACCATATATTTT. This codes for CASSESGGGSGNTIYF.

This clone was detected only once. The CDR3: CASSRGGVTGELFF. The CDR3 DNA sequence: TGTGCCAGCAGCCGGGGGGGAGTCACCGGGGAGCTGTTTTTT. V usage is TRBV9 and J usage is TRBJ2-2, with TRBD2 matching over 8 bases. The germline CDR1 and CDR2 sequences are SGDLS and YYNGEE. V shed 4 bases, J shed 4 bases, and the junction held 3 bases outside the gene matches. The CDR3 extends over 14 amino acids.

This chain connects TRBV7-9 to TRBJ2-5; D not certain. The CDR3 contains 14 residues. V was clipped by 1 base and J by 1 base, with 7 bases between them. Per the germline V gene, CDR1 is SEHNR and CDR2 is FQNEAQ (reference sequence). The CDR3 region is CASSLGQAQETQYF. The CDR3 region has the DNA TGTGCCAGCAGCTTAGGGCAGGCCCAAGAGACCCAGTACTTC.

This clone has just a few counts. V and J are TRBV28 and TRBJ1-5; 8 bases are shared with TRBD1. There are 16 residues in the CDR3. The germline gives CDR1 MDHEN, CDR2 SYDVKM. Unmatched junction bases numbered 13, after V lost 6 bases and J lost 6 bases. The DNA of the CDR3 is TGTGCCAGCAGCCCCGGACAGGGAGGTTGGGGTCAGCCCCAGCATTTT. It specifies CASSPGQGGWGQPQHF.

The chain employs TRBV10-3 and TRBJ2-7; 11 bases are a match to TRBD1. Losses at the gene ends were 10 bases for V and 2 bases for J; bases not matched to a gene: 10. CDR1 is ENHRY and CDR2 is SYGVKD in the germline V gene. The CDR3 is made up of 15 amino acids. In DNA form, the CDR3 reads TGTGCCAGCGGCCCTGGGACAGGGGGTGCCTACGAGCAGTACTTC. It yields the protein CASGPGTGGAYEQYF.

In this sample, this clone turned up a few times. The chain joins TRBV4-3 to TRBJ2-7, with D possibly matching TRBD2 (5 bases). The CDR3 length is 15 residues. Trimming shortened V by 0 bases and J by 2 bases, and 11 bases separated the two germline ends. Germline V gene sequence: CDR1 LGHNA, CDR2 YSLEER. Here the CDR3 DNA reads TGCGCCAGCAGCCAAGATTGGCCCGGGACCTACGAGCAGTACTTC. It yields the protein CASSQDWPGTYEQYF.

In this sample, this clone turned up once. The rearrangement links TRBV25-1 to TRBJ2-1; TRBD1 matches at 9 bases. J gave up 8 bases and V 4 bases, and 6 bases lay outside the gene matches. CDR1 and CDR2 (germline): MGHDK, SYGVNS. The CDR3 has 14 residues. The DNA for the CDR3 is TGTGCCAGCAGTGGGGGACAGGGACTCCATGAGCAGTTCTTC. Translated: CASSGGQGLHEQFF.

V usage is TRBV13 and J usage is TRBJ2-2, with D tentatively TRBD1 (6 bases). Between the trimmed V and J ends, which lost 2 bases and 5 bases, there was a span of 9 bases. Per germline, CDR1 PRHDT and CDR2 FYEKMQ (reference sequence). The CDR3 is 14 residues long. In nucleotides, the CDR3 is TGTGCCAGCAGCTTAACGCAGGGGACCGGGGAGCTGTTTTTT. This codes for CASSLTQGTGELFF.

The genes are TRBV5-4 and TRBJ2-7; a weak D match, TRBD1 (6 bases). Per the germline V gene, CDR1 is SGHNT and CDR2 is YYREEE (reference sequence). The CDR3 is made up of 12 amino acids. V lost 3 bases to trimming and J lost 5 bases, with 9 bases between them. The CDR3 sequence is CASSSSGDEQYV. CDR3 bases: TGTGCCAGCAGCTCGTCAGGGGACGAGCAGTACGTC.

The rearrangement links TRBV12-2 to TRBJ2-7; the table's D call TRBD1 went unverified against the DNA. TRBV12-2 is listed as a pseudogene. The CDR3 is 15 residues long. The DNA for the CDR3 is TGTGCAAGTCGCTCCCGTAGGGACAGGCAATACGAGCAGTACTTC. It specifies CASRSRRDRQYEQYF.

CDR3 region: CASSKGGTSVEGDTQYF. The CDR3 nucleotides read TGTGCCAGCAGCAAAGGAGGGACTAGCGTTGAAGGAGATACGCAGTATTTT. The rearrangement joins TRBV21-1 to TRBJ2-3; TRBD2 is the table's D call and was not checked against the DNA. TRBV21-1 is deemed a pseudogene. The CDR3 extends over 17 amino acids.

In its sample, this clone was seen a few times. The rearrangement uses TRBV7-2 and TRBJ2-7, with TRBD2 matching over 9 bases. The junction had 10 bases not matched to a gene; V was cut back by 1 base and J by 0 bases. Looked up from germline, CDR1 is SGHTA and CDR2 is FQGNSA. The CDR3 loop spans 18 amino acids. CDR3 amino acids: CASSLGVSGGHLSYEQYV. The CDR3 bases are TGTGCCAGCAGCTTAGGGGTTAGCGGGGGACACCTCTCCTACGAGCAGTACGTC.

The V gene is TRBV2, the J gene TRBJ1-2; possible D gene TRBD1, 6 bases. Trimming cost V 4 bases and J 5 bases, with 14 bases left between them. Germline V gene lookup returns CDR1 SNHLY and CDR2 FYNNEI. CDR3 length equals 14 residues. Written as DNA, the CDR3 is TGTGCCAGCAGTGCCCGGACAGAGGGATATGGCTACACCTTC. Amino acid sequence: CASSARTEGYGYTF.

This clone was found a few times. The CDR3 loop reads CASRNFRGTNYGYTF. The CDR3 bases are TGTGCCAGCAGGAACTTCAGAGGGACTAACTATGGCTACACCTTC. The chain is built from TRBV6-5 and TRBJ1-2; D is uncertain. The V end lost 6 bases, the J end lost 0 bases, and 14 bases lay between the germline ends. CDR3 length: 15 residues. CDR1 and CDR2 from the germline V gene are MNHEY and SVGAGI.

The chain couples TRBV6-5 to TRBJ2-7; a weak D match, TRBD1 (5 bases). Germline lookup yields CDR1 MNHEY and CDR2 SVGAGI. The CDR3 length is 13 residues. V was cut by 2 bases and J by 6 bases, with 11 bases left in between. The CDR3 here is CASSYNQGGEQYV. CDR3 in DNA: TGTGCCAGCAGTTACAATCAGGGCGGCGAGCAGTACGTC.

The chain has TRBV5-1 and TRBJ1-1, with D perhaps TRBD1 (6 bases). Germline V gene lookup returns CDR1 SGHRS and CDR2 YFSETQ. The ends were cut back, 2 bases at V and 4 bases at J, with 12 bases in the middle. The CDR3 is 14 amino acids. CDR3 coding DNA: TGCGCCAGCAGCTTCTGGACAGAAAGCACTGAAGCTTTCTTT. This encodes CASSFWTESTEAFF.

The chain uses TRBV5-6 and TRBJ1-1; TRBD1 aligns across 7 bases. J was trimmed by 6 bases and V by 4 bases; bases with no gene match: 9. CDR1 SGHDT and CDR2 YYEEEE come from the germline V gene. The CDR3 contains 14 residues. CDR3 nucleotides: TGTGCCAGCAGCGTACCGACAGGGATCCCTGAAGCTTTCTTT. It codes for CASSVPTGIPEAFF.

The J gene is TRBJ2-3, the V gene TRBV7-2; D not certain. Germline CDR1 and CDR2: SGHTA and FQGNSA. The CDR3 runs 11 residues. V was trimmed by 2 bases and J by 10 bases, leaving 7 bases between them. The CDR3 is CASSLSPAQYF. The CDR3 DNA sequence: TGTGCCAGCAGCTTAAGCCCCGCGCAGTATTTT.

The chain recombines TRBV15 with TRBJ1-1, with D unresolved. V lost 1 base and J lost 0, with 6 bases in between. The CDR3 covers 14 residues. Germline V lookup: CDR1 LNHNV, CDR2 YYDKDF (reference sequence). In DNA form, the CDR3 reads TGTGCCACCAGCAGAGCCGGGGTGAACACTGAAGCTTTCTTT. Its protein product is CATSRAGVNTEAFF.

The chain couples TRBV4-1 to TRBJ1-2; 8 nucleotides line up with TRBD1. Trimming took 0 bases from V and 2 from J; bases not matched to a gene: 8. Germline-derived CDR1 and CDR2 are MGHRA and YSYEKL. The CDR3 consists of 17 residues. CDR3: CASSQEDRGGFNYGYTF. DNA for the CDR3: TGCGCCAGCAGCCAAGAAGACAGGGGAGGGTTCAACTATGGCTACACCTTC.

In regard to this clone: Other DNA sequences in this sample translate to the same CDR3. The chain carries TRBV9 and TRBJ1-1, with D perhaps matching TRBD1 (5 bases). CDR1 is SGDLS, CDR2 YYNGEE, per germline. V shed 0 bases and J shed 5 bases, with 8 bases lying between them. CDR3 length equals 13 residues. The CDR3 DNA reads TGTGCCAGCAGCGTAGGGGGGGATACTGAAGCTTTCTTT. This encodes CASSVGGDTEAFF.

This chain uses TRBV7-9 with TRBJ1-2; 7 nucleotides align to TRBD1. Germline assignment: CDR1 SEHNR and CDR2 FQNEAQ (reference sequence). V was pared by 2 bases and J by 4 bases, with 4 bases of the junction left unmatched. The CDR3 length is 14 residues. The CDR3 DNA is TGTGCCAGCAGCTTACAAGGGGGCGCCTATGGCTACACCTTC. It translates to CASSLQGGAYGYTF.

The V call is TRBV4-3, the J call TRBJ2-7; D is perhaps TRBD2 (5 bases). The V end lost 1 base, the J end lost 2 bases, and 9 bases lay between the germline ends. The germline gives CDR1 LGHNA, CDR2 YSLEER. The CDR3 consists of 14 residues. The CDR3 DNA reads TGCGCCAGCAGCCAAGCCGGGGAAACCTACGAGCAGTACGTC. Translation: CASSQAGETYEQYV.

V usage is TRBV2 and J usage is TRBJ1-5; 9 nucleotides line up with TRBD1. CDR1 is SNHLY and CDR2 is FYNNEI in the germline V gene. The CDR3 is 16 residues long. V gave up 3 bases and J gave up 2 bases; unmatched junction bases: 5. CDR3 nucleotide sequence: TGTGCCAGCAGTGATGAACAGGGGGCTGGCAATCAGCCCCAGCATTTT. Translating gives CASSDEQGAGNQPQHF.

The rearrangement joins TRBV5-4 to TRBJ1-6; D is unresolved. Germline lookup yields CDR1 SGHNT and CDR2 YYREEE (reference sequence). With 4 bases removed from V and 8 bases from J, the gap between germline ends came to 16 bases. The CDR3 has 15 amino acids. CDR3 sequence reads: CASSLANWGDSPLHF. The CDR3 nucleotides are TGTGCCAGCAGCCTAGCCAACTGGGGTGATTCACCCCTCCACTTT.

The chain is built from TRBV30 and TRBJ1-5; tentative D call: TRBD1 (6 bases). Germline loops: CDR1 GTSNPN, CDR2 SVGIG (reference sequence). The V gene lost 2 bases and the J gene lost 4 bases, with 18 bases spanning the gap. The CDR3 is made up of 16 amino acids. CDR3 loop: CAWSPTGRPKNQPQHF. The CDR3 region has the DNA TGTGCCTGGAGTCCCACAGGGCGCCCGAAAAATCAGCCCCAGCATTTT. Combining the CDR3 with reference TRBV30 and TRBJ1-5 gives the whole variable domain SQTIHQWPATLVQPVGSPLSLECTVEGTSNPNLYWYRQAAGRGLQLLFYSVGIGQISSEVPQNLSASRPQDRQFILSSKKLLLSDSGFYLCAWSPTGRPKNQPQHFGDGTRLSIL.